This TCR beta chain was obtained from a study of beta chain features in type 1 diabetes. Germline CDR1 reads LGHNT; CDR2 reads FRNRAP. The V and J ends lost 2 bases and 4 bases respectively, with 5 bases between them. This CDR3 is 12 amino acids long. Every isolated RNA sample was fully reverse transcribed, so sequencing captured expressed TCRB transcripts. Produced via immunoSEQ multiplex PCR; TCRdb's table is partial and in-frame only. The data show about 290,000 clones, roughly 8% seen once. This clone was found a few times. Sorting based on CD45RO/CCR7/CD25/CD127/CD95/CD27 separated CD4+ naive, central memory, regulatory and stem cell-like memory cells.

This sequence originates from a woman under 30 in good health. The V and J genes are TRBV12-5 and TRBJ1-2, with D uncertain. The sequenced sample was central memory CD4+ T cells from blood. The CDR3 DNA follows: TGTGCTAGTGGTTTGAACACCTATGGCTACACCTTC. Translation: CASGLNTYGYTF.